This TCR beta chain was documented in a study of identical twins. CDR1 and CDR2 (germline): LNHNV, YYDKDF (reference sequence). V gave up 3 bases and J gave up 8 bases, with 13 bases separating them. The CDR3 has 13 residues. TCRdb reanalysed the 5' RACE reads using MiXCR and keeps one entry per CDR3 protein. The sample includes some 250,000 distinct CDR3 sequences, 6% to 7% of them seen just once. The donor group consisted entirely of healthy Caucasians. The sample also formed part of further work on T cells expressing NK-cell markers. That publication notes: Within the sequenced cohort of eight donors, seven exhibited HCMV seropositivity and one was seronegative. Several experiments employed an anti-gamma-delta TCR antibody to confine sorting to alpha-beta TCR T cells. The CD3+CD56-NKG2C+ fraction of several donors was likewise dominated by these clonotypes.

J is TRBJ1-1 and V is TRBV15, with D possibly matching TRBD1 (6 bases). The sample taken for sequencing was CD8+ T cells sorted from blood. The receptor's source is a woman aged 18-35 years in good health. The CDR3 here is CATSSHGGREAFF. CDR3 DNA: TGTGCCACCAGCAGCCACGGGGGCCGCGAAGCTTTCTTT.